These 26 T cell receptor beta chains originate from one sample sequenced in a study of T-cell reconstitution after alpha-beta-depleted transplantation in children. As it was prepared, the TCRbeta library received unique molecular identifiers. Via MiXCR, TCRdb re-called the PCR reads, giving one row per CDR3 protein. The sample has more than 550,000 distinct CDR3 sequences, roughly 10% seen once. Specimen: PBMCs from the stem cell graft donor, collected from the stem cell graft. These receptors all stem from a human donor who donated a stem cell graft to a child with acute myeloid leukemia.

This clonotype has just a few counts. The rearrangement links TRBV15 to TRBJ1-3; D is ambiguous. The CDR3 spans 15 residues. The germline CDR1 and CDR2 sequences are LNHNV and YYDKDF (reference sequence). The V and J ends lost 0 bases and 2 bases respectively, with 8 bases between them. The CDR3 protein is CATSRDKGTGNTIYF. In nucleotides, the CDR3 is TGTGCCACCAGCAGAGATAAAGGGACTGGAAACACCATATATTTT. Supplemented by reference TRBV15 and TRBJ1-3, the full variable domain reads DAMVIQNPRYQVTQFGKPVTLSCSQTLNHNVMYWYQQKSSQAPKLLFHYYDKDFNNEADTPDNFQSRRPNTSFCFLDIRSPGLGDTAMYLCATSRDKGTGNTIYFGEGSWLTVV.

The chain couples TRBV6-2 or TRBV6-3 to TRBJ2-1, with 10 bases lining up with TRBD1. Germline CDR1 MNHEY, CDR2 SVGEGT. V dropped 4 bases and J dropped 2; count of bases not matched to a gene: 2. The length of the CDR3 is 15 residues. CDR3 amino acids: CASSWGQGPYNEQFF. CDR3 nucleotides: TGTGCCAGCAGTTGGGGACAGGGGCCCTACAATGAGCAGTTCTTC.

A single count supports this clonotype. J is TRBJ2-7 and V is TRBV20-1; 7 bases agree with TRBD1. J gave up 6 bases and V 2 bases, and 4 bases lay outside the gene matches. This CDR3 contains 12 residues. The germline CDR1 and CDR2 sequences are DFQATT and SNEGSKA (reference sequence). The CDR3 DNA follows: TGCAGTGCTAGAAAAAACAGGGGCGAGCAGTACTTC. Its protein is CSARKNRGEQYF.

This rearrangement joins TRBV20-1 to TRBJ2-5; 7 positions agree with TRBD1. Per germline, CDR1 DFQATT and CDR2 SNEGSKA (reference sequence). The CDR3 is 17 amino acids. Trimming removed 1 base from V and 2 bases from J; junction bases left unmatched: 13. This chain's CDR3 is CSARVPRDRSIQETQYF. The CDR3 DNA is TGCAGTGCTAGAGTCCCAAGGGACAGAAGTATTCAAGAGACCCAGTACTTC.

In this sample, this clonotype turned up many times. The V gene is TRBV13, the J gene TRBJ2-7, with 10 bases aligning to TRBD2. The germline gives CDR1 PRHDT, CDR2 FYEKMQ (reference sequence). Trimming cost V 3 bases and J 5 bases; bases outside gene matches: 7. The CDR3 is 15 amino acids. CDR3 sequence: CASSLQAGGVHEQYF. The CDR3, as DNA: TGTGCCAGCAGCTTGCAAGCGGGAGGGGTACACGAGCAGTACTTC. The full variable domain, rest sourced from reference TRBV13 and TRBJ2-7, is AAGVIQSPRHLIKEKRETATLKCYPIPRHDTVYWYQQGPGQDPQFLISFYEKMQSDKGSIPDRFSAQQFSDYHSELNMSSLELGDSALYFCASSLQAGGVHEQYFGPGTRLTVT.

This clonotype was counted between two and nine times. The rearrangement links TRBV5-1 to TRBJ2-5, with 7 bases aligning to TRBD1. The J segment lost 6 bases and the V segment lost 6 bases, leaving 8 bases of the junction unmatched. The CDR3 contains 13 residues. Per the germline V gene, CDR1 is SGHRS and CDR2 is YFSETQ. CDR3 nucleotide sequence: TGCGCCAGCACCGGACAGGTGGCTCAGACCCAGTACTTC. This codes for CASTGQVAQTQYF.

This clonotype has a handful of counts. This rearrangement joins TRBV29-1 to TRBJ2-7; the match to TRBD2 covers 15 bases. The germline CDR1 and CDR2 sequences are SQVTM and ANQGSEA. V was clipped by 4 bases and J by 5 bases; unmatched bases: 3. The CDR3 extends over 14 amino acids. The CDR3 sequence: CSVGTSGRVDEQYF. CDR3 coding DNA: TGCAGCGTTGGGACTAGCGGGAGGGTCGACGAGCAGTACTTC.

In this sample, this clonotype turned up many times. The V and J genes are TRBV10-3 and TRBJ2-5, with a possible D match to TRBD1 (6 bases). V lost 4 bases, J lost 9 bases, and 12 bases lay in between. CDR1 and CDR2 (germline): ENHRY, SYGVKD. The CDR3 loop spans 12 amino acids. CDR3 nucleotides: TGTGCCATCAGTGGGATTCGACAGGCCCAGTACTTC. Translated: CAISGIRQAQYF.

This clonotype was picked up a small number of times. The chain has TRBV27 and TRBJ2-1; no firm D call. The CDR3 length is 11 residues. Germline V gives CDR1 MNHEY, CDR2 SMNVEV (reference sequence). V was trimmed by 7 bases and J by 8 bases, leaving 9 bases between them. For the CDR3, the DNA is TGTGCCAGCACTCGCTTAGATGAGCAGTTCTTC. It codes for CASTRLDEQFF.

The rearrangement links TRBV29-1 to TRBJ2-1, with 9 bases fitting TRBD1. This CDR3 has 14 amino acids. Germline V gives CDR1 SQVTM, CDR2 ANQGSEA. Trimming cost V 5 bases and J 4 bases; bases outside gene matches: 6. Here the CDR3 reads CSVIRDRAYNEQFF. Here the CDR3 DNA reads TGCAGCGTTATCCGGGACAGGGCTTACAATGAGCAGTTCTTC.

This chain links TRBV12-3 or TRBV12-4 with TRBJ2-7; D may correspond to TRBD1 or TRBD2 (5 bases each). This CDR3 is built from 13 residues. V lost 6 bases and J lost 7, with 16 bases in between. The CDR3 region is CASRQGTLWEQYF. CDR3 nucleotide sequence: TGTGCCAGCAGACAAGGGACCCTCTGGGAGCAGTACTTC.

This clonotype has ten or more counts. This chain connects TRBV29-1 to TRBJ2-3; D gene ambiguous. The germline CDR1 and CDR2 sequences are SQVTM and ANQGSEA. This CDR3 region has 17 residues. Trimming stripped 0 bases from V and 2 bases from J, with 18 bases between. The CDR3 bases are TGCAGCGTTGAAGATGTGGCAAACCCTGGGAACACAGATACGCAGTATTTT. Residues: CSVEDVANPGNTDTQYF.

The CDR3 nucleotides are TGTGCCAGCAGCCCCTCGGCCGGACACACTGAAGCTTTCTTT. Amino acid sequence: CASSPSAGHTEAFF. This chain links TRBV14 with TRBJ1-1; D unclear. V lost 4 bases, J lost 3 bases, and 12 bases lay in between. The CDR3 sequence is 14 residues long. Germline V gene data show CDR1 as SGHDN and CDR2 as FVKESK.

CDR3 bases: TGTGCCAGCAGCTTACGCGGGAGTCCCCCCTACGAGCAGTACTTC. Its translation is CASSLRGSPPYEQYF. V is TRBV7-9 and J is TRBJ2-7, with 7 positions matching TRBD2. Trimming cost V 2 bases and J 2 bases; bases outside gene matches: 6. This CDR3 contains 15 residues. Per germline, CDR1 SEHNR and CDR2 FQNEAQ (reference sequence).

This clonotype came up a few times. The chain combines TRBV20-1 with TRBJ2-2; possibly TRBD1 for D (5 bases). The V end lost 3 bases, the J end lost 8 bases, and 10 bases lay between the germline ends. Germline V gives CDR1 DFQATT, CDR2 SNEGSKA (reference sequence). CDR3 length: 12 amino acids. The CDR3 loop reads CSARLTGGELFF. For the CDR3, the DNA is TGCAGTGCTAGGTTAACAGGAGGGGAGCTGTTTTTT.

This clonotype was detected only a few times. DNA for the CDR3: TGTGCCAGCAGCGTAGGGGGGGACTGGGGTTACGAGCAGTACTTC. Amino acids: CASSVGGDWGYEQYF. This rearrangement joins TRBV9 to TRBJ2-7; perhaps TRBD2 as D (6 bases). CDR3 length: 15 residues. CDR1 SGDLS and CDR2 YYNGEE come from the germline V gene. The V gene lost 0 bases and the J gene lost 4 bases, with 14 bases spanning the gap.

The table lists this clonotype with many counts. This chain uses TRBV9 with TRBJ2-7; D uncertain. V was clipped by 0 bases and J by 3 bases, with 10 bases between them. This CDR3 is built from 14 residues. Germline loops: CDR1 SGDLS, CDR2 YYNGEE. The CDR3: CASSVAGDLYEQYF. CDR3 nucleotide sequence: TGTGCCAGCAGCGTAGCGGGCGACCTCTACGAGCAGTACTTC.

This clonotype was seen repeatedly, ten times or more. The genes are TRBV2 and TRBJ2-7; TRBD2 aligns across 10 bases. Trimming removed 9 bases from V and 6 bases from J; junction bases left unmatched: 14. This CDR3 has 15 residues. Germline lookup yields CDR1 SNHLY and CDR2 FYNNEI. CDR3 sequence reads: CASKNVAGGIGEQYF. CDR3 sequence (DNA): TGTGCCAGTAAAAACGTAGCGGGAGGAATCGGCGAGCAGTACTTC.

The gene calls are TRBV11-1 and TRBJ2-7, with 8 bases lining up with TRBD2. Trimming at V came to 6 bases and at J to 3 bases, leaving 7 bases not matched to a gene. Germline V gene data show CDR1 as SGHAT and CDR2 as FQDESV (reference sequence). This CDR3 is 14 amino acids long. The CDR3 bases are TGTGCCAGCAGAGCGAGGAGCGGGAGCTACGAGCAGTACTTC. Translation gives CASRARSGSYEQYF.

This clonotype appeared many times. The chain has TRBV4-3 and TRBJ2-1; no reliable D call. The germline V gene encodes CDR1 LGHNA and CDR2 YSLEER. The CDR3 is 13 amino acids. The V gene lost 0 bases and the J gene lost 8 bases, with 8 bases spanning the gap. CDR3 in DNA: TGCGCCAGCAGCCAAGATCGAGGCCATGAGCAGTTCTTC. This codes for CASSQDRGHEQFF.

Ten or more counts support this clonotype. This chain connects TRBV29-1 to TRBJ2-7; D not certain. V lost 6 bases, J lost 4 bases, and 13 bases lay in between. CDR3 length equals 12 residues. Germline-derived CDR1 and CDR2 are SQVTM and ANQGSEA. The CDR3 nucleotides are TGCAGCGTCAGTACTGACCGGTACGAGCAGTACTTC. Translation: CSVSTDRYEQYF.

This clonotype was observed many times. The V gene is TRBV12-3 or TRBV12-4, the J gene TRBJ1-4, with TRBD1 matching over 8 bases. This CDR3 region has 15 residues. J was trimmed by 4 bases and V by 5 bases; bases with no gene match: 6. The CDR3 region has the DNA TGTGCCAGCAGTCTTGGGACAGGCCTTAATGAAAAACTGTTTTTT. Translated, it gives CASSLGTGLNEKLFF.

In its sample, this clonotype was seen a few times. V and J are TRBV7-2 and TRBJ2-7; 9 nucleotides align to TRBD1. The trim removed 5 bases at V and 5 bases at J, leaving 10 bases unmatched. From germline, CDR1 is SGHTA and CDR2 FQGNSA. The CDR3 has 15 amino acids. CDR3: CASSLMGQGANEQYF. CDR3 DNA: TGTGCCAGCAGCCTGATGGGACAGGGCGCCAACGAGCAGTACTTC.

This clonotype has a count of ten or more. CDR3 bases: TGTGCCAGCAACACACCCAACACCGGGGAGCTGTTTTTT. This codes for CASNTPNTGELFF. The V call is TRBV6-1, the J call TRBJ2-2; D is uncertain. The CDR3 is 13 amino acids. V was trimmed by 7 bases and J by 2 bases, leaving 8 bases between them. The germline V gene encodes CDR1 MNHNS and CDR2 SASEGT.

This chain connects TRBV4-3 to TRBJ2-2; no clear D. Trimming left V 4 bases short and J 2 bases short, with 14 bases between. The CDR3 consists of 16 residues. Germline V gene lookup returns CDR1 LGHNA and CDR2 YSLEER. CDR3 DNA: TGCGCCAGCAGCCGAACGACCGGATCCAACACCGGGGAGCTGTTTTTT. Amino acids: CASSRTTGSNTGELFF.

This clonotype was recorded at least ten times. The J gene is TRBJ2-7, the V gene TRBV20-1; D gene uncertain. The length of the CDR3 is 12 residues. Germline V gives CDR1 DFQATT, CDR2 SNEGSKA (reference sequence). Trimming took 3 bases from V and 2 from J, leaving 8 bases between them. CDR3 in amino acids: CSASHNPYEQYF. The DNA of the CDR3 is TGCAGTGCTAGCCACAATCCCTACGAGCAGTACTTC.